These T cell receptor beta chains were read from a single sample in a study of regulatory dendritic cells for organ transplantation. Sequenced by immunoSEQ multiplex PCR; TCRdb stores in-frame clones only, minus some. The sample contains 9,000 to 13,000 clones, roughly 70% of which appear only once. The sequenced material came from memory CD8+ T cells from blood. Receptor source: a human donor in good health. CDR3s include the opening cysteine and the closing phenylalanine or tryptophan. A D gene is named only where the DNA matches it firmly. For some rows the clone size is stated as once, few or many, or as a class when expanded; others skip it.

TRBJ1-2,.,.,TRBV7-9,CASSAAMVNGYTF,TGTGCCAGCAGCGCAGCTATGGTAAATGGCTACACCTTC
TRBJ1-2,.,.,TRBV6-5,CASRDRTLEGYTF,TGTGCCAGCAGGGACCGGACACTTGAAGGCTACACCTTC
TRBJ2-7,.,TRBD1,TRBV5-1,CASSSPGQREQYF,TGCGCCAGCAGCTCTCCGGGACAGAGGGAGCAGTACTTC
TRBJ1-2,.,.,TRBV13,CASKVMWGDRHYGYTF,TGTGCCAGCAAGGTGATGTGGGGAGATCGGCACTATGGCTACACCTTC
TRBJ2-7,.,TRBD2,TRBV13,CASSLMGREGLNEQYF,TGTGCCAGCAGCTTAATGGGGCGGGAGGGCCTGAACGAGCAGTACTTC
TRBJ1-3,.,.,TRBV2,CASRTRNTIYF,TGTGCCAGCAGAACCCGAAACACCATATATTTT
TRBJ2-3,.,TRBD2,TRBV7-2,CASSSPGLAPTDTQYF,TGTGCCAGCAGCTCACCCGGACTAGCCCCAACAGATACGCAGTATTTT
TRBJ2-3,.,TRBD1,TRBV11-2,CASSLLDRGRDTQYF,TGTGCCAGCAGCTTATTGGACAGGGGGCGAGATACGCAGTATTTT
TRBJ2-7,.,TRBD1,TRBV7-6,CASSYDRGSYEQYF,TGTGCCAGCAGCTACGACAGGGGGTCCTACGAGCAGTACTTC
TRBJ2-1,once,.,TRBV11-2,CASSFFPSPYNEQFF,TGTGCCAGCAGCTTTTTTCCCTCCCCCTACAATGAGCAGTTCTTC
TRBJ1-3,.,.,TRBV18,CASSPGSEGNTIYF,TGTGCCAGCTCACCGGGCTCGGAGGGGAACACCATATATTTT
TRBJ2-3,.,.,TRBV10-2,CASPDPGQGFSDTQYF,TGCGCCAGCCCTGACCCGGGGCAGGGGTTTTCAGATACGCAGTATTTT
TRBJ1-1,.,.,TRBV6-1,CASRLSHTDTEAFF,TGTGCCAGCCGACTTTCCCATACAGACACTGAAGCTTTCTTT
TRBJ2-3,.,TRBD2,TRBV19,CASSVRTSADTDTQYF,TGTGCCAGTAGTGTCCGGACTAGCGCGGACACAGATACGCAGTATTTT
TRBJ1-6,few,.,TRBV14,CASSQGGSARSPLHF,TGTGCCAGCAGCCAGGGAGGGTCGGCGCGGTCACCCCTCCACTTT
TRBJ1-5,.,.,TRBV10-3,CAISDPEPDQPQHF,TGTGCCATCAGTGATCCCGAACCCGATCAGCCCCAGCATTTT
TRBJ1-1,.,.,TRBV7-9,CASNRGTEAFF,TGTGCCAGCAATCGGGGCACTGAAGCTTTCTTT
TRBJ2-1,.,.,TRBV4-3,CASSPHPSGGIYNEQFF,TGCGCCAGCAGCCCCCACCCGAGTGGCGGGATCTACAATGAGCAGTTCTTC
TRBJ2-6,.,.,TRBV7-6,CASSLGQIGANVLTF,TGTGCCAGCAGCTTAGGACAGATAGGGGCCAACGTCCTGACTTTC
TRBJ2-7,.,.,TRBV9,CASSVSPQGIPEQYF,TGTGCCAGCAGCGTATCACCCCAGGGCATACCCGAGCAGTACTTC
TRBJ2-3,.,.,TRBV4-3,CASSQDFSLVSTDTQYF,TGCGCCAGCAGCCAAGATTTTAGTCTAGTTAGCACAGATACGCAGTATTTT
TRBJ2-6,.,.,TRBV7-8,CASSLGGVGSGANVLTF,TGTGCCAGCAGCTTAGGCGGTGTTGGCTCTGGGGCCAACGTCCTGACTTTC
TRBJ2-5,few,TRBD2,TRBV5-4,CASSLGVAGVETQYF,TGTGCCAGCAGCTTGGGGGTAGCGGGAGTGGAGACCCAGTACTTC
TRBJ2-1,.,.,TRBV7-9,CASSSTLINNEQFF,TGTGCCAGCAGCTCCACACTCATAAACAATGAGCAGTTCTTC
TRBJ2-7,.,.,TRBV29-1,CSVVSRVDEQYF,TGCAGCGTTGTTTCAAGGGTCGACGAGCAGTACTTC
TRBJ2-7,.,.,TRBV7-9,CASSLDVRYEQYF,TGTGCCAGCAGCTTAGACGTCCGCTACGAGCAGTACTTC
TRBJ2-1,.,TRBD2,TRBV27,CASRPSGRKNEQFF,TGTGCCAGCAGGCCTAGCGGGAGGAAAAATGAGCAGTTCTTC
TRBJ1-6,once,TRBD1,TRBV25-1,CASSGTGNSPLHF,TGTGCCAGCAGTGGGACAGGGAATTCACCCCTCCACTTT
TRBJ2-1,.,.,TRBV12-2,CASRLGDIHNEQFF,TGTGCAAGTCGCTTGGGGGACATCCACAATGAGCAGTTCTTC
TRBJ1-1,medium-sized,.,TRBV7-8,CASSLTPTGKGYMNTEAFF,TGTGCCAGCAGCTTAACCCCCACAGGCAAGGGCTACATGAACACTGAAGCTTTCTTT
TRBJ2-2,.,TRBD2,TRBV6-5,CASSTSGGVTGELFF,TGTGCCAGCAGCACTAGCGGGGGGGTCACCGGGGAGCTGTTTTTT
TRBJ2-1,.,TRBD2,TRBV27,CASSSIDSGRKQFF,TGTGCCAGCAGTTCTATCGATAGCGGGAGGAAGCAGTTCTTC
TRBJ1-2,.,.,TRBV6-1,CASLSSIRGYTF,TGTGCCAGCTTAAGCTCTATCCGGGGCTACACCTTC
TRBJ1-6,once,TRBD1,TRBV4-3,CASSQDSTLMTGNSPLHF,TGCGCCAGCAGCCAGGATTCAACTTTAATGACAGGGAATTCACCCCTCCACTTT
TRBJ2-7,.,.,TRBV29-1,CSVELETGPSYEQYF,TGCAGCGTGGAACTCGAAACAGGGCCATCCTACGAGCAGTACTTC
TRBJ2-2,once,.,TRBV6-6,CASIPGVYTGELFF,TGTGCCAGCATACCCGGGGTATACACCGGGGAGCTGTTTTTT
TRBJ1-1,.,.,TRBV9,CASSVAGALADTEAFF,TGTGCCAGCAGCGTAGCGGGGGCACTGGCCGACACTGAAGCTTTCTTT
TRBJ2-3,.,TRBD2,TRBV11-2,CASSFEQAGGTDTQYF,TGTGCCAGCAGCTTTGAACAAGCGGGGGGCACAGATACGCAGTATTTT
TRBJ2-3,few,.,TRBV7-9,CASSLDIRPEDTQYF,TGTGCCAGCAGCTTAGATATCCGGCCGGAAGATACGCAGTATTTT
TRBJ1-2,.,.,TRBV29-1,CSSDYGYTF,TGCAGCTCGGACTATGGCTACACCTTC
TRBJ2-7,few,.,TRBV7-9,CASSLQGSGEQYF,TGTGCCAGCAGCTTACAGGGAAGTGGCGAGCAGTACTTC
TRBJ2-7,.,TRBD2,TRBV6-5,CASRIFLAGFYEQYF,TGTGCCAGCAGAATTTTTCTAGCGGGATTCTACGAGCAGTACTTC
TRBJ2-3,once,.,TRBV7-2,CASTLQVPNTDTQYF,TGTGCCAGCACCCTCCAGGTTCCTAACACAGATACGCAGTATTTT
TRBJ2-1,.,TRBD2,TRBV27,CASSFSGTMIEQFF,TGTGCCAGCAGTTTCTCAGGGACTATGATTGAGCAGTTCTTC
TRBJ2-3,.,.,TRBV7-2,CASSFPEAGTSTDTQYF,TGTGCCAGCAGCTTCCCGGAAGCTGGTACTAGCACAGATACGCAGTATTTT
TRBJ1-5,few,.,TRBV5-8,CASSSAGHSNQPQHF,TGTGCCAGCAGCTCCGCGGGACACAGCAATCAGCCCCAGCATTTT
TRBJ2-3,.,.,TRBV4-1,CASSQGTPLSSTDTQYF,TGCGCCAGCAGCCAAGGGACTCCACTTTCTAGCACAGATACGCAGTATTTT
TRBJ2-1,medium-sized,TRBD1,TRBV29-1,CSVVGLSYVFSGGENEQFF,TGCAGCGTTGTTGGGCTTTCTTATGTATTCTCAGGGGGCGAAAATGAGCAGTTCTTC
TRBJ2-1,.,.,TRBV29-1,CSVANYNEQFF,TGCAGCGTTGCCAACTACAATGAGCAGTTCTTC
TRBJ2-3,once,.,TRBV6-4,CASSEEGGSTDTQYF,TGTGCCAGCAGTGAAGAAGGCGGGAGCACAGATACGCAGTATTTT
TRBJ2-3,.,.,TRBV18,CASSPLAGSTDTQYF,TGTGCCAGCTCACCACTGGCGGGGAGCACAGATACGCAGTATTTT
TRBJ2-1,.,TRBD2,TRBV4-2,CASSQDGTSGGYEQFF,TGTGCCAGCAGCCAAGATGGAACTAGCGGGGGCTATGAGCAGTTCTTC
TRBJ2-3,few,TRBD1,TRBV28,CASTPGQGHTDTQYF,TGTGCCAGCACCCCGGGACAGGGACACACAGATACGCAGTATTTT
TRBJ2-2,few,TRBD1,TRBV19,CASISGQGVFGELFF,TGTGCCAGTATCAGTGGACAGGGGGTGTTCGGGGAGCTGTTTTTT
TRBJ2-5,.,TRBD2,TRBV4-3,CASSQVGGGQETQYF,TGCGCCAGCAGCCAAGTGGGCGGGGGGCAAGAGACCCAGTACTTC
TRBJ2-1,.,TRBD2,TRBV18,CASSPQRLAGLDEQFF,TGTGCCAGCTCACCACAAAGACTAGCGGGGCTCGATGAGCAGTTCTTC
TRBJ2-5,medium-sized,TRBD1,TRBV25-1,CASGYGTGETQYF,TGTGCCAGCGGCTACGGGACAGGGGAGACCCAGTACTTC
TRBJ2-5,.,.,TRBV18,CASSPFQREETQYF,TGTGCCAGCTCACCCTTTCAGCGGGAAGAGACCCAGTACTTC
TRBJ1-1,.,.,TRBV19,CASRTIDATANTEAFF,TGTGCCAGTAGGACCATTGATGCAACGGCGAACACTGAAGCTTTCTTT